Listed here are 11 T cell receptor beta chains from one sample, sequenced in a study of blood T cell repertoires in COVID-19. Libraries were prepared by immunoSEQ multiplex PCR; TCRdb keeps only in-frame clonotypes and omits some of them. The sample yields 55,000 to 90,000 clones, more than 75% seen once. Sample: peripheral blood. Every receptor here comes from a woman aged 55 to 70 with acute or convalescent COVID-19.

The gene calls are TRBV11-3 and TRBJ2-1; D might be TRBD1 (5 bases). The V gene lost 1 base and the J gene lost 8 bases, with 18 bases spanning the gap. The length of the CDR3 is 16 residues. Germline V gene lookup returns CDR1 SGHNT and CDR2 YENEEA. The CDR3 nucleotides read TGTGCCAGCAGCTTAGCAGGGCACACCGGGTTGGATGAGCAGTTCTTC. Its protein is CASSLAGHTGLDEQFF. Full variable domain (missing parts from reference TRBV11-3 and TRBJ2-1): EAGVVQSPRYKIIEKKQPVAFWCNPISGHNTLYWYLQNLGQGPELLIRYENEEAVDDSQLPKDRFSAERLKGVDSTLKIQPAELGDSAVYLCASSLAGHTGLDEQFFGPGTRLTVL.

V gene TRBV10-3 combines with J gene TRBJ1-3; TRBD1 matches at 7 bases. This CDR3 is built from 15 residues. V dropped 3 bases and J dropped 2; count of bases not matched to a gene: 4. From germline, CDR1 is ENHRY and CDR2 SYGVKD. DNA of the CDR3: TGTGCCATCAGTGAAAGGCAGGGGGCTGGAAACACCATATATTTT. Its translation is CAISERQGAGNTIYF.

The rearrangement uses TRBV2 and TRBJ1-6; weak D call: TRBD1 (5 bases). V was shortened by 6 bases and J by 9 bases, with 12 bases between the two germline ends. This CDR3 contains 13 residues. Germline V gene data show CDR1 as SNHLY and CDR2 as FYNNEI. CDR3 sequence reads: CASSVRDSSPLHF. As DNA, the CDR3 is TGTGCCAGCAGCGTCAGGGATAGTTCACCCCTCCACTTT.

The chain couples TRBV29-1 to TRBJ2-7, with 8 bases identical to TRBD1. The V segment lost 4 bases and the J segment 4 bases; nucleotides outside the gene matches: 9. The CDR3 extends over 14 amino acids. Germline V gene data show CDR1 as SQVTM and CDR2 as ANQGSEA. This chain's CDR3 is CSVVPGQGSYEQYF. In DNA, the CDR3 is TGCAGCGTTGTGCCCGGACAGGGTAGTTACGAGCAGTACTTC.

This clone was seen a single time. The gene calls are TRBV19 and TRBJ2-7, with a tentative D call TRBD1 (6 bases). The CDR3 is made up of 16 amino acids. V was cut by 4 bases and J by 2 bases, with 18 bases left in between. Germline CDR1 reads LNHDA; CDR2 reads SQIVND (reference sequence). CDR3 loop: CASSRAQGRDTYEQYF. The CDR3 region has the DNA TGTGCCAGTAGTAGAGCCCAGGGACGGGACACCTACGAGCAGTACTTC.

The chain carries TRBV5-1 and TRBJ2-1; possible D gene TRBD2, 6 bases. Germline CDR1 is SGHRS and CDR2 is YFSETQ. This CDR3 has 16 amino acids. Trimming removed 0 bases from V and 4 bases from J, with 14 bases in between. The CDR3 reads CASSLVQGGLYNEQFF. CDR3 nucleotide sequence: TGCGCCAGCAGCTTGGTGCAGGGAGGCCTTTACAATGAGCAGTTCTTC.

V and J are TRBV3-1 (or the pseudogene TRBV3-2) and TRBJ1-1, with D perhaps matching TRBD1 (5 bases). Between the trimmed V and J ends, which lost 0 bases and 4 bases, there was a span of 12 bases. This CDR3 has 15 amino acids. Germline CDR1 LGHDT, CDR2 YNNKEL (reference sequence). Here the CDR3 DNA reads TGTGCCAGCAGCCAAGATGCGGAGGGGATCACTGAAGCTTTCTTT. It yields the protein CASSQDAEGITEAFF.

The V and J genes are TRBV7-9 and TRBJ2-3; 7 nucleotides align to TRBD1. Germline V gene sequence: CDR1 SEHNR, CDR2 FQNEAQ (reference sequence). CDR3 size: 17 residues. Losses at the gene ends were 4 bases for V and 0 bases for J; bases not matched to a gene: 10. CDR3 sequence reads: CASSSNAWDSSTDTQYF. CDR3 in DNA: TGTGCCAGCAGCTCCAATGCGTGGGACAGCAGCACAGATACGCAGTATTTT. Looking up the rest from reference TRBV7-9 and TRBJ2-3 gives the full variable domain: DTGVSQNPRHKITKRGQNVTFRCDPISEHNRLYWYRQTLGQGPEFLTYFQNEAQLEKSRLLSDRFSAERPKGSFSTLEIQRTEQGDSAMYLCASSSNAWDSSTDTQYFGPGTRLTVL.

The rearrangement links TRBV11-2 to TRBJ1-1, with D tentatively TRBD1 (5 bases). The V gene lost 3 bases and the J gene lost 4 bases, with 15 bases spanning the gap. Germline lookup yields CDR1 SGHAT and CDR2 FQNNGV. This CDR3 spans 15 amino acids. In DNA, the CDR3 is TGTGCCAGCAGCTTGGGGACGGGGAGGAGCACTGAAGCTTTCTTT. Its translation is CASSLGTGRSTEAFF.

Regarding this clone: Other DNA sequences in this specimen translate into the identical CDR3. The CDR3 nucleotides read TGCGCCAGCAGCGTGGGACAGGGTAATGAAAAACTGTTTTTT. Its translation: CASSVGQGNEKLFF. This rearrangement joins TRBV5-1 to TRBJ1-4; 9 positions agree with TRBD1. This CDR3 is 14 amino acids long. V was pared by 4 bases and J by 4 bases, with 2 bases of the junction left unmatched. Germline V lookup: CDR1 SGHRS, CDR2 YFSETQ.

V is TRBV6-2 or TRBV6-3 and J is TRBJ1-1; possibly TRBD1 for D (6 bases). With 2 bases removed from V and 1 base from J, the gap between germline ends came to 17 bases. The CDR3 has 17 residues. The germline V gene encodes CDR1 MNHEY and CDR2 SVGEGT. The CDR3 DNA is TGTGCCAGCAGTTACAGGACAGTCCTTGGGGCGAACACTGAAGCTTTCTTT. Protein product: CASSYRTVLGANTEAFF.